The 10 T cell receptor beta chains below were found in one sample sequenced in a study of glioma-infiltrating T cells after dendritic cell vaccination. The time point denotes: after dendritic cell vaccination, including at tumor progression/relapse. Some clones are missing from TCRdb's copy, which holds only in-frame ones; the method was immunoSEQ multiplex PCR. Here the sample spans 90,000 to 140,000 clones, around 90% being singletons. Sequencing was performed on blood, taken after dendritic cell vaccination. These receptors all stem from a human donor with glioblastoma.

This chain connects TRBV7-6 to TRBJ2-7; maybe TRBD1 (6 bases). CDR1 is SGHVS and CDR2 is FNYEAQ in the germline V gene. The CDR3 extends over 15 amino acids. V was shortened by 1 base and J by 4 bases, with 14 bases between the two germline ends. CDR3 residues: CASSLGGRGAYEQYF. In DNA, the CDR3 is TGTGCCAGCAGCTTAGGGGGCAGGGGAGCATACGAGCAGTACTTC.

The chain recombines TRBV15 with TRBJ1-1, with D uncertain. V gave up 0 bases and J gave up 1 base, with 12 bases separating them. Germline assignment: CDR1 LNHNV and CDR2 YYDKDF (reference sequence). The CDR3 has 16 amino acids. The CDR3 sequence: CATSRDLGSGNTEAFF. In DNA, the CDR3 is TGTGCCACCAGCAGAGATTTAGGCAGCGGGAACACTGAAGCTTTCTTT.

The V and J genes are TRBV21-1 and TRBJ2-2; the table's D call TRBD2 went unverified against the DNA. TRBV21-1 is termed a pseudogene. The CDR3 sequence is 16 residues long. This CDR3 reads CASSIIREGNTGELFF. In DNA form, the CDR3 reads TGTGCCAGCAGCATCATAAGGGAGGGAAACACCGGGGAGCTGTTTTTT.

The CDR3 DNA is TGTGCCAGTAGTGCCGACAGGGCAGCGGTCTACGAGCAGTACTTC. Translated: CASSADRAAVYEQYF. The chain joins TRBV19 to TRBJ2-7; 7 nucleotides agree with TRBD1. The V segment lost 5 bases and the J segment 3 bases; nucleotides outside the gene matches: 10. CDR3 length: 15 amino acids. Germline V CDR1 and CDR2: LNHDA, SQIVND (reference sequence).

The V gene is TRBV7-8, the J gene TRBJ2-1; D call uncertain. V was cut by 1 base and J by 2 bases, with 9 bases left in between. Germline CDR1 is SGHVS and CDR2 is FQNEAQ. The CDR3 runs to 15 residues. This chain's CDR3 is CASSLDLRPYNEQFF. Written as DNA, the CDR3 is TGTGCCAGCAGCTTAGATTTGAGGCCCTACAATGAGCAGTTCTTC.

This CDR3 is CASSLDPTSREGGYTF. The CDR3 DNA sequence: TGCGCCAGCAGCTTGGACCCTACTTCCAGGGAAGGGGGCTACACCTTC. The J gene is TRBJ1-2, the V gene TRBV5-1; D perhaps matches TRBD1 (5 bases). Trimming shortened V by 0 bases and J by 8 bases, and 20 bases separated the two germline ends. This CDR3 is built from 16 residues. CDR1 and CDR2 (germline): SGHRS, YFSETQ.

The V call is TRBV2, the J call TRBJ1-2, with TRBD1 as a possible D gene (5 bases). This CDR3 region has 12 residues. V was cut by 6 bases and J by 4 bases, with 9 bases left in between. Germline loops: CDR1 SNHLY, CDR2 FYNNEI. CDR3 nucleotides: TGTGCCAGCAGCCGACAGTCCTATGGCTACACCTTC. Translated, it gives CASSRQSYGYTF.

The sample holds one count of this clone. This chain joins TRBV7-9 and TRBJ2-2, with D possibly matching TRBD2 (5 bases). Between the trimmed V and J ends, which lost 2 bases and 7 bases, there was a span of 17 bases. This CDR3 comprises 16 residues. Germline V CDR1 and CDR2: SEHNR, FQNEAQ (reference sequence). This CDR3 is CASSLSNRGRIGELFF. The CDR3 bases are TGTGCCAGCAGCTTATCAAATCGAGGGCGGATCGGGGAGCTGTTTTTT.

A remark on this clone: Other DNA sequences of this sample code for an identical CDR3. The chain joins TRBV7-9 to TRBJ1-2; a possible D gene is TRBD1 (6 bases). This CDR3 is 14 amino acids long. Per the germline V gene, CDR1 is SEHNR and CDR2 is FQNEAQ (reference sequence). Deletions cut 4 bases from V and 0 bases from J, with 9 bases between. The CDR3 bases are TGTGCCAGCAGCTCGGACAGTTCTAACTATGGCTACACCTTC. Translating gives CASSSDSSNYGYTF.

The chain carries TRBV19 and TRBJ2-7; 9 nucleotides align to TRBD2. The V segment lost 3 bases and the J segment 3 bases; nucleotides outside the gene matches: 9. The CDR3 is made up of 16 amino acids. Germline V lookup: CDR1 LNHDA, CDR2 SQIVND (reference sequence). Here the CDR3 reads CASSMDWREGHYEQYF. The CDR3 region has the DNA TGTGCCAGTAGTATGGATTGGCGGGAGGGCCACTACGAGCAGTACTTC.